The 30 T cell receptor beta chains reported below all come from one sample, sequenced in a study of cytomegalovirus exposure and HLA in healthy donors. The PCR had 60 Vbeta and 13 Jbeta primers. Measured with immunoSEQ multiplex PCR; TCRdb has only the in-frame clones, and not every one. This sample yields 150,000 to 200,000 clones, of which over 60% are seen a single time; less than 2.5% belongs to the top ten. The specimen sequenced was PBMCs. These receptors were collected from a woman aged 45-60 years in good health and CMV-seronegative.

The J gene is TRBJ2-5, the V gene TRBV18; 8 bases map to TRBD2. The V and J ends lost 5 bases and 0 bases, in that order; junction bases with no gene match: 5. This CDR3 region has 15 residues. Germline-derived CDR1 and CDR2 are KGHSH and LQKENI. CDR3 protein: CASSEASGYQETQYF. CDR3 bases: TGTGCCAGCTCAGAAGCTAGCGGGTACCAAGAGACCCAGTACTTC.

Only a few counts were recorded for this clone. The chain employs TRBV6-4 and TRBJ2-3, with TRBD2 identical over 11 bases. V shed 2 bases, J shed 2 bases, and the junction held 6 bases outside the gene matches. Germline assignment: CDR1 MRHNA and CDR2 SNTAGT. This CDR3 is built from 17 residues. This CDR3 is CASSDATSGAFTDTQYF. The CDR3 DNA reads as TGTGCCAGCAGTGACGCGACTAGCGGGGCCTTCACAGATACGCAGTATTTT.

The chain links TRBV7-2 to TRBJ2-3, with TRBD2 identical over 9 bases. V lost 9 bases to trimming and J lost 4 bases; unmatched junction nucleotides: 8. The V gene's germline CDR1 is SGHTA and CDR2 FQGNSA. This CDR3 region has 14 residues. The CDR3 protein is CASLLAGAPDTQYF. The DNA of the CDR3 is TGTGCCAGTCTCTTAGCGGGAGCGCCAGATACGCAGTATTTT.

V and J are TRBV11-1 and TRBJ2-7; 8 bases fit TRBD1. V shed 2 bases and J 5 bases; nucleotides not matched to a gene: 11. CDR3 length equals 16 residues. In germline, CDR1 is SGHAT, CDR2 FQDESV (reference sequence). CDR3 coding DNA: TGTGCCAGCAGCTTAAAGATAGCAGGGGGCTGGGACGAGCAGTACTTC. As protein: CASSLKIAGGWDEQYF.

The J gene is TRBJ2-7, the V gene TRBV6-5, with 10 bases lining up with TRBD1. The ends lost 7 bases at V and 5 bases at J; junction bases unmatched: 11. The CDR3 has 15 residues. Germline V gives CDR1 MNHEY, CDR2 SVGAGI. Here the CDR3 DNA reads TGTGCCAGCACCCGACCGGGACAGGGGTCGGACGAGCAGTACTTC. Encoded protein: CASTRPGQGSDEQYF.

A single count supports this clone. The chain carries TRBV4-2 and TRBJ1-4; TRBD1 matches at 9 bases. J gave up 4 bases and V 0 bases, and 6 bases lay outside the gene matches. The CDR3 is 17 amino acids. The germline gives CDR1 LGHNA, CDR2 YNFKEQ. CDR3 DNA: TGTGCCAGCAGCCAAGATGGGGGACAGGGACTTAATGAAAAACTGTTTTTT. Its translation: CASSQDGGQGLNEKLFF.

The rearrangement uses TRBV15 and TRBJ2-5; TRBD2 matches at 7 bases. With 1 base clipped from V and 2 bases from J, the junction kept 13 bases outside the gene matches. This CDR3 is built from 18 residues. Germline-derived CDR1 and CDR2 are LNHNV and YYDKDF (reference sequence). CDR3 DNA: TGTGCCACCAGCAGAGGGTGGTTGAGCGGGACCCATCAAGAGACCCAGTACTTC. It encodes CATSRGWLSGTHQETQYF.

V and J are TRBV28 and TRBJ2-1, with D possibly being TRBD1 (5 bases). V lost 2 bases and J 0 bases, leaving 8 bases between the germline ends. The CDR3 has 15 residues. CDR1 is MDHEN and CDR2 is SYDVKM in the germline V gene. CDR3 bases: TGTGCCAGCAGTTTACACAGGAGCTCCTACAATGAGCAGTTCTTC. Its translation: CASSLHRSSYNEQFF.

The V and J genes are TRBV5-6 and TRBJ2-1; TRBD2 agrees at 8 bases. Germline V gene lookup returns CDR1 SGHDT and CDR2 YYEEEE. The CDR3 has 19 residues. Trimming at V came to 2 bases and at J to 1 base, leaving 14 bases not matched to a gene. The CDR3 coding sequence is TGTGCCAGCAGCTTTCCGCCTATGGCGGGGGGAGGTTCCTACAATGAGCAGTTCTTC. It translates to CASSFPPMAGGGSYNEQFF.

J is TRBJ2-2 and V is TRBV28, with 8 bases that match TRBD1. The junction had 13 bases not matched to a gene; V was cut back by 8 bases and J by 5 bases. There are 16 residues in the CDR3. Germline V CDR1 and CDR2: MDHEN, SYDVKM. The CDR3 here is CASARAQGAGTGELFF. CDR3 nucleotide sequence: TGTGCCAGCGCCAGAGCCCAGGGGGCTGGGACCGGGGAGCTGTTTTTT.

J is TRBJ2-3 and V is TRBV11-3; TRBD2 matches 7 bases. CDR3 length: 14 residues. V trimming: 5 bases; J trimming: 2 bases; junction bases outside the gene matches: 4. Germline assignment: CDR1 SGHNT and CDR2 YENEEA. The CDR3: CASSTRGDTDTQYF. CDR3 nucleotide sequence: TGTGCCAGCAGCACCCGGGGGGACACAGATACGCAGTATTTT.

The chain is built from TRBV28 and TRBJ2-2; 9 nucleotides agree with TRBD2. The CDR3 runs 19 residues. The trim removed 1 base at V and 0 bases at J, leaving 9 bases unmatched. Germline assignment: CDR1 MDHEN and CDR2 SYDVKM. CDR3 in amino acids: CASSLLGAGGRANTGELFF. CDR3 nucleotides: TGTGCCAGCAGTTTATTAGGAGCGGGGGGACGCGCGAACACCGGGGAGCTGTTTTTT. The complete variable domain, with remaining parts taken from reference TRBV28 and TRBJ2-2, reads DVKVTQSSRYLVKRTGEKVFLECVQDMDHENMFWYRQDPGLGLRLIYFSYDVKMKEKGDIPEGYSVSREKKERFSLILESASTNQTSMYLCASSLLGAGGRANTGELFFGEGSRLTVL.

This clone showed up just a few times. At one boundary the junction diverges from the germline segment, which might be a read error. The rearrangement links TRBV7-9 to TRBJ1-3, with unresolved D. Germline CDR1 reads SEHNR; CDR2 reads FQNEAQ (reference sequence). CDR3 length equals 16 residues. The CDR3 DNA reads TGTTCCAGCAGCTTTTCGATTTCCTACTCTGGAAACACCATATATTTT. Translating gives CSSSFSISYSGNTIYF.

This clone was found a few times. The chain joins TRBV2 to TRBJ2-4, with 8 bases aligning to TRBD1. This CDR3 comprises 13 residues. The V segment lost 8 bases and the J segment 1 base; nucleotides outside the gene matches: 1. Germline CDR1 and CDR2: SNHLY and FYNNEI. As DNA, the CDR3 is TGTGCCAGCTACAGGGGGGCCAAAAACATTCAGTACTTC. Translated: CASYRGAKNIQYF.

This clone has more than one count but fewer than ten. The chain is built from TRBV19 and TRBJ2-3; the D gene is possibly TRBD1 (6 bases). The V and J ends lost 4 bases and 3 bases respectively, with 17 bases between them. The germline gives CDR1 LNHDA, CDR2 SQIVND (reference sequence). The CDR3 has 16 amino acids. The CDR3 loop is CASSKGTQRGTDTQYF. CDR3 coding DNA: TGTGCCAGTAGTAAGGGGACCCAGAGGGGGACAGATACGCAGTATTTT.

This clone was seen a few times. V gene TRBV18 combines with J gene TRBJ1-1, with TRBD1 identical over 9 bases. The CDR3 length is 14 residues. CDR1 KGHSH and CDR2 LQKENI come from the germline V gene. With V trimmed by 6 bases and J by 6 bases, 8 bases remained unmatched. The CDR3, as DNA: TGTGCCAGCTCGCTAGGACAGGGGTGGGCTGAAGCTTTCTTT. Its protein product is CASSLGQGWAEAFF. Using reference TRBV18 and TRBJ1-1 for the parts outside the CDR3, the full variable domain is NAGVMQNPRHLVRRRGQEARLRCSPMKGHSHVYWYRQLPEEGLKFMVYLQKENIIDESGMPKERFSAEFPKEGPSILRIQQVVRGDSAAYFCASSLGQGWAEAFFGQGTRLTVV.

This clone came up a few times. The rearrangement links TRBV5-1 to TRBJ2-5; 8 bases are a match to TRBD2. Germline loops: CDR1 SGHRS, CDR2 YFSETQ. V shed 4 bases and J 5 bases; nucleotides not matched to a gene: 13. The CDR3 length is 16 residues. The CDR3 nucleotides read TGCGCCAGCAGCCCCCTGGGGGCGGGGGGTCGGGAGACCCAGTACTTC. Its protein is CASSPLGAGGRETQYF.

This chain links TRBV7-2 with TRBJ2-7; 9 nucleotides match TRBD1. The CDR3 length is 16 residues. J was trimmed by 5 bases and V by 5 bases; bases with no gene match: 13. Germline CDR1 reads SGHTA; CDR2 reads FQGNSA. The CDR3 nucleotides are TGTGCCAGCAGCGTTACCGGGACAGGGACTCAAGACGAGCAGTACTTC. Translation gives CASSVTGTGTQDEQYF.

CDR3 coding DNA: TGTGCCAGCAGCCCCCGACTAGCGGGAGGGCGGGATGAGCAGTTCTTC. Protein: CASSPRLAGGRDEQFF. The genes are TRBV5-4 and TRBJ2-1, with 14 positions matching TRBD2. From germline, CDR1 is SGHNT and CDR2 YYREEE (reference sequence). Trimming removed 4 bases from V and 8 bases from J; junction bases left unmatched: 8. The CDR3 extends over 16 amino acids.

The chain employs TRBV28 and TRBJ1-2; 8 bases line up with TRBD1. The germline CDR1 and CDR2 sequences are MDHEN and SYDVKM. The V and J ends lost 5 bases and 7 bases, in that order; junction bases with no gene match: 6. The CDR3 covers 13 residues. Written as DNA, the CDR3 is TGTGCCAGCAGTGCAGGGGGCGCGGGTGGCTACACCTTC. Translation gives CASSAGGAGGYTF.

The CDR3 sequence is CASRPGTGELFF. The CDR3 nucleotides read TGTGCCAGCAGGCCGGGCACCGGGGAGCTGTTTTTT. The J gene is TRBJ2-2, the V gene TRBV6-1, with D unresolved. The CDR3 sequence is 12 residues long. Germline V lookup: CDR1 MNHNS, CDR2 SASEGT. Deletions cut 6 bases from V and 4 bases from J, with 6 bases between.

The V and J genes are TRBV7-2 and TRBJ1-4; TRBD1 is a possible D gene (5 bases). V lost 2 bases and J 5 bases, leaving 9 bases between the germline ends. There are 14 residues in the CDR3. Germline CDR1 is SGHTA and CDR2 is FQGNSA. The DNA of the CDR3 is TGTGCCAGCAGCTTAACAGGCTCGAATGAAAAACTGTTTTTT. Translated: CASSLTGSNEKLFF.

J is TRBJ2-5 and V is TRBV7-9; TRBD1 matches at 8 bases. This CDR3 has 16 amino acids. The germline gives CDR1 SEHNR, CDR2 FQNEAQ (reference sequence). V lost 3 bases, J lost 0 bases, and 6 bases stayed unmatched. The CDR3 nucleotides are TGTGCCAGCAGCTTCGGGGACAGGAGGAACCAAGAGACCCAGTACTTC. As protein: CASSFGDRRNQETQYF.

The chain links TRBV7-2 to TRBJ2-7, with 10 bases aligning to TRBD2. The CDR3 sequence is 15 residues long. The junction had 6 bases not matched to a gene; V was cut back by 0 bases and J by 7 bases. Germline lookup yields CDR1 SGHTA and CDR2 FQGNSA. The CDR3 DNA follows: TGTGCCAGCAGCTTAGCGCTAGCGGGAGTTCAAGAGCAGTACTTC. Residues: CASSLALAGVQEQYF. Filled out from reference TRBV7-2 and TRBJ2-7, the complete variable domain reads GAGVSQSPSNKVTEKGKDVELRCDPISGHTALYWYRQSLGQGLEFLIYFQGNSAPDKSGLPSDRFSAERTGGSVSTLTIQRTQQEDSAVYLCASSLALAGVQEQYFGPGTRLTVT.

As to this clone: At the DNA level, this CDR3 is encoded by other sequences in the same sample as well. The chain couples TRBV27 to TRBJ1-6, with TRBD1 as a possible D gene (5 bases). The germline V gene encodes CDR1 MNHEY and CDR2 SMNVEV (reference sequence). V was cut by 6 bases and J by 7 bases, with 13 bases left in between. The CDR3 length is 14 residues. The chain's CDR3 is CASSPGLWNSPLHF. The CDR3 nucleotides read TGTGCCAGCAGCCCAGGGTTATGGAATTCACCCCTCCACTTT.

The chain combines TRBV5-5 with TRBJ2-7; possibly TRBD1 for D (6 bases). Per germline, CDR1 SGHKS and CDR2 YYEKEE (reference sequence). CDR3 size: 14 residues. The germline V and J ends were trimmed by 2 bases and 2 bases, with 11 bases remaining between them. DNA of the CDR3: TGTGCCAGCAGCTTTACAGGGACAACCTACGAGCAGTACTTC. Its protein product is CASSFTGTTYEQYF.

The CDR3 DNA is TGTGCCAGCAGCGAAAGAGGGGGTTCGAACACTGAAGCTTTCTTT. Its translation is CASSERGGSNTEAFF. The rearrangement links TRBV9 to TRBJ1-1, with a weak D call TRBD1 (6 bases). V lost 3 bases and J 1 base, leaving 13 bases between the germline ends. Germline CDR1 SGDLS, CDR2 YYNGEE. This CDR3 spans 15 amino acids. Drawing the rest from reference TRBV9 and TRBJ1-1, the complete variable domain is DSGVTQTPKHLITATGQRVTLRCSPRSGDLSVYWYQQSLDQGLQFLIQYYNGEERAKGNILERFSAQQFPDLHSELNLSSLELGDSALYFCASSERGGSNTEAFFGQGTRLTVV.

The chain employs TRBV9 and TRBJ2-1; 13 bases align to TRBD2. Losses at the gene ends were 4 bases for V and 7 bases for J; bases not matched to a gene: 8. This CDR3 has 16 residues. CDR1 SGDLS and CDR2 YYNGEE come from the germline V gene. CDR3 region: CASSPEGTSGVNEQFF. CDR3 DNA: TGTGCCAGCAGCCCAGAGGGGACTAGCGGGGTTAATGAGCAGTTCTTC.

To note about this clone: At one end the junction does not follow the germline gene, possibly because of a read error. This chain joins TRBV6-1 and TRBJ1-1; possible D gene TRBD1, 5 bases. The CDR3 spans 13 residues. Germline V CDR1 and CDR2: MNHNS, SASEGT. CDR3 sequence reads: CASREDRNTEAFF. As DNA, the CDR3 is TGTGCCAGCAGGGAAGACAGAAATACTGAAGCTTTCTTT.

This chain joins TRBV25-1 and TRBJ1-6; D call uncertain. Deletions cut 5 bases from V and 11 bases from J, with 13 bases between. CDR1 and CDR2 from the germline V gene are MGHDK and SYGVNS. The CDR3 spans 13 residues. The CDR3 protein is CASSSLGEAPLHF. The CDR3 DNA reads TGTGCCAGCAGTTCCCTCGGTGAGGCACCCCTCCACTTT.